Below, 9 T cell receptor beta chains from the same sample are listed, as sequenced in a study of shared T cell receptors in the human thymus. Clones were read by immunoSEQ multiplex PCR, and TCRdb kept only the in-frame ones, dropping some. The sample lists 600,000 or so clones, around 87% occurring once. A further study also used this sample, focusing on human thymus T cells.

Sequencing input: thymocytes. These receptors originate from a boy in the first two years of life with a congenital heart defect.

This chain connects TRBV19 to TRBJ2-1, with 8 bases fitting TRBD1. In germline, CDR1 is LNHDA, CDR2 SQIVND (reference sequence). This CDR3 region has 13 residues. With 3 bases clipped from V and 9 bases from J, the junction kept 4 bases outside the gene matches. The CDR3 here is CASSMAGGFEQFF. Here the CDR3 DNA reads TGTGCCAGTAGTATGGCAGGGGGCTTTGAGCAGTTCTTC.

The chain recombines TRBV9 with TRBJ1-3; the match to TRBD1 covers 9 bases. The CDR3 runs 16 residues. With V trimmed by 3 bases and J by 4 bases, 8 bases remained unmatched. Germline loops: CDR1 SGDLS, CDR2 YYNGEE. The CDR3 DNA is TGTGCCAGCAGCGGAGGGGACAGGGACAACGGAAACACCATATATTTT. This sequence encodes CASSGGDRDNGNTIYF.

The J gene is TRBJ2-5, the V gene TRBV7-9, with D unclear. This CDR3 has 18 residues. Germline values: CDR1 SEHNR, CDR2 FQNEAQ (reference sequence). V was cut by 1 base and J by 5 bases, with 23 bases left in between. CDR3 nucleotide sequence: TGTGCCAGCAGCTTAGGGGCCTATATTTTGGGTCAAATGGAGACCCAGTACTTC. The encoded protein is CASSLGAYILGQMETQYF.

V and J are TRBV4-3 and TRBJ2-3; 10 bases map to TRBD2. This CDR3 contains 16 residues. Unmatched junction bases numbered 6, after V lost 2 bases and J lost 4 bases. Germline V gives CDR1 LGHNA, CDR2 YSLEER. The CDR3 DNA reads TGCGCCAGCAGCCAACTTACTAGCGGGACAGCAGATACGCAGTATTTT. Amino acid sequence: CASSQLTSGTADTQYF.

This chain uses TRBV19 with TRBJ2-5; TRBD1 might be the D (6 bases). CDR3 length equals 18 residues. CDR1 and CDR2 from the germline V gene are LNHDA and SQIVND (reference sequence). V was cut by 3 bases and J by 4 bases, with 24 bases left in between. CDR3 bases: TGTGCCAGTAGTATCAGGGGCTTCAGCGGCCTTGTGTTAGAGACCCAGTACTTC. Its protein is CASSIRGFSGLVLETQYF.

This clone was counted a single time. The gene calls are TRBV18 and TRBJ2-7; possible D gene TRBD1, 6 bases. Trimming pared 3 bases from V and 4 bases from J, leaving 10 bases between. The germline gives CDR1 KGHSH, CDR2 LQKENI. The CDR3 extends over 13 amino acids. The DNA for the CDR3 is TGTGCCAGCTCACCCACAGGGAAATACGAGCAGTACTTC. Residues: CASSPTGKYEQYF.

J is TRBJ2-1 and V is TRBV7-2; 7 bases align to TRBD2. With 5 bases clipped from V and 5 bases from J, the junction kept 15 bases outside the gene matches. The CDR3 has 17 amino acids. CDR1 and CDR2 (germline): SGHTA, FQGNSA. The CDR3 loop reads CASSDILAEEHHNEQFF. For the CDR3, the DNA is TGTGCCAGCAGCGATATTCTAGCGGAGGAGCACCACAATGAGCAGTTCTTC.

The V and J genes are TRBV5-1 and TRBJ2-3, with D maybe TRBD1 (6 bases). V was shortened by 4 bases and J by 3 bases, with 27 bases between the two germline ends. CDR1 and CDR2 from the germline V gene are SGHRS and YFSETQ. This CDR3 region has 19 residues. The CDR3 DNA reads TGCGCCAGCAGCCAATCCAGGGGCATGACCCCCCGGCTAACAGATACGCAGTATTTT. Translated: CASSQSRGMTPRLTDTQYF.

The table lists this clone with a count of one. V gene TRBV14 combines with J gene TRBJ2-5; TRBD2 agrees at 12 bases. Trimming removed 4 bases from V and 2 bases from J; junction bases left unmatched: 11. Germline CDR1 reads SGHDN; CDR2 reads FVKESK. CDR3 length equals 18 residues. Written as DNA, the CDR3 is TGTGCCAGCAGCCTCAGAGCATTAGGACTAGCGGGACAAGAGACCCAGTACTTC. Its protein is CASSLRALGLAGQETQYF.